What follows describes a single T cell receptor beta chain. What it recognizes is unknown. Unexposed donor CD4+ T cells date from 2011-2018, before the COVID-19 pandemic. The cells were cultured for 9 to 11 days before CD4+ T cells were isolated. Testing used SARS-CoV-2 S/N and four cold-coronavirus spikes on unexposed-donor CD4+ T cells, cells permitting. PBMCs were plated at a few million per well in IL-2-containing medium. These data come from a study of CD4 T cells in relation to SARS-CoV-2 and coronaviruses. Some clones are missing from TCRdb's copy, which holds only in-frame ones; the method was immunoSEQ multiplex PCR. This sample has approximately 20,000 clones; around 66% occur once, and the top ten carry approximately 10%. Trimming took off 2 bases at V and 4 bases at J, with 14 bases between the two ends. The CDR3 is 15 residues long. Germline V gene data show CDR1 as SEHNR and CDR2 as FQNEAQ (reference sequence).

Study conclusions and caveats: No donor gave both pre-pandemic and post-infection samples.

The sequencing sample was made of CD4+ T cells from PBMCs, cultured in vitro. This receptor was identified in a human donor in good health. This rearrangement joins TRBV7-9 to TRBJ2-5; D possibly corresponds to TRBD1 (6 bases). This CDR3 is CASSLRDIPRETQYF. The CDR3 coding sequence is TGTGCCAGCAGCTTAAGGGACATTCCCCGAGAGACCCAGTACTTC. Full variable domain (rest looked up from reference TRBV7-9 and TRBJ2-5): DTGVSQNPRHKITKRGQNVTFRCDPISEHNRLYWYRQTLGQGPEFLTYFQNEAQLEKSRLLSDRFSAERPKGSFSTLEIQRTEQGDSAMYLCASSLRDIPRETQYFGPGTRLLVL.